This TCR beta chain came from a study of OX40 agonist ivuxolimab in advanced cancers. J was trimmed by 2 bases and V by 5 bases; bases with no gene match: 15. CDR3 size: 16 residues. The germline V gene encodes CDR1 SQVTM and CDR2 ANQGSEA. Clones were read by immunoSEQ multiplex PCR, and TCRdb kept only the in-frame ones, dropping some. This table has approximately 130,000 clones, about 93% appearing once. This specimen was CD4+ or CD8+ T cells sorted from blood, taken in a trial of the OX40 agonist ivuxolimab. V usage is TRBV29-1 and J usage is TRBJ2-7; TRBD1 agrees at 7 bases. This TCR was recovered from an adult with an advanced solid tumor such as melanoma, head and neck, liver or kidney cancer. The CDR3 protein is CSVYRHPAGGTYEQYF. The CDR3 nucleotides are TGCAGCGTTTATCGTCATCCGGCAGGGGGTACCTACGAGCAGTACTTC.